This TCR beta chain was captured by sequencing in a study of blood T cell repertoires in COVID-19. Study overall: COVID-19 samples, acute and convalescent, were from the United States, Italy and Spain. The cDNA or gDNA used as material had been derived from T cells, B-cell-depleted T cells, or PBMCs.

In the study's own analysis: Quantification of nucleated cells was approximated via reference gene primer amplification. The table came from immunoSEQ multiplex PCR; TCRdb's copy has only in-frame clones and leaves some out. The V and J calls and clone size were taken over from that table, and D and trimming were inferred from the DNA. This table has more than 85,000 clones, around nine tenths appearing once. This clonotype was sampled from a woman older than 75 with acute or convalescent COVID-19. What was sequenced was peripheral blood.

The CDR3 nucleotides read TGTGCCAGCAGTGACGATCAGCCCCAGCATTTT. Protein product: CASSDDQPQHF. The J gene is TRBJ1-5, the V gene TRBV2; D ambiguous. V was shortened by 3 bases and J by 5 bases, with 2 bases between the two germline ends. The germline gives CDR1 SNHLY, CDR2 FYNNEI. CDR3 size: 11 residues. The variable domain in full, with the rest retrieved from reference TRBV2 and TRBJ1-5, is EPEVTQTPSHQVTQMGQEVILRCVPISNHLYFYWYRQILGQKVEFLVSFYNNEISEKSEIFDDQFSVERPDGSNFTLKIRSTKLEDSAMYFCASSDDQPQHFGDGTRLSIL.